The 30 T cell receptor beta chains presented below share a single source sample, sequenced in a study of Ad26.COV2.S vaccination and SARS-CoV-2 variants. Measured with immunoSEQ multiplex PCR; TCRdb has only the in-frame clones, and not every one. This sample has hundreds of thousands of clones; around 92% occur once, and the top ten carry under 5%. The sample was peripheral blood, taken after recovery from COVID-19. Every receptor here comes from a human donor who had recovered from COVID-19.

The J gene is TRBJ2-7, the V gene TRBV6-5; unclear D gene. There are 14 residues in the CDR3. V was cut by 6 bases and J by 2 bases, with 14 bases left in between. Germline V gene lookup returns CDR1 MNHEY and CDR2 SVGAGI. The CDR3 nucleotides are TGTGCCAGCAGGAACAGAGGAAAAACCTACGAGCAGTACTTC. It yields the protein CASRNRGKTYEQYF.

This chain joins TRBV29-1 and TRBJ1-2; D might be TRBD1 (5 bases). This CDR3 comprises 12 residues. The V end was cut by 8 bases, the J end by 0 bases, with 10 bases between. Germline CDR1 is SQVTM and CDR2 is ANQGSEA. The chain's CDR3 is CSLDSPNYGYTF. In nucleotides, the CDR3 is TGCAGCCTCGACAGTCCTAACTATGGCTACACCTTC.

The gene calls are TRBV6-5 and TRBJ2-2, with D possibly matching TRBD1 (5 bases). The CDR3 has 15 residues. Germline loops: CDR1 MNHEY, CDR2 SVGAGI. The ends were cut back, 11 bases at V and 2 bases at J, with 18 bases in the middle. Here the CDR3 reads CAGQGSRYNTGELFF. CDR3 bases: TGTGCCGGCCAGGGTTCGCGGTATAACACCGGGGAGCTGTTTTTT.

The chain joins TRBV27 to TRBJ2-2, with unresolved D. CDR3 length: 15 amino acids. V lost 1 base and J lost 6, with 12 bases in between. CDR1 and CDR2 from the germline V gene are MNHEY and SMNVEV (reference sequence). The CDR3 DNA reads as TGTGCCAGCAGTTTATTTAGGGTTGGCGCCGGGGAGCTGTTTTTT. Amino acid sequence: CASSLFRVGAGELFF.

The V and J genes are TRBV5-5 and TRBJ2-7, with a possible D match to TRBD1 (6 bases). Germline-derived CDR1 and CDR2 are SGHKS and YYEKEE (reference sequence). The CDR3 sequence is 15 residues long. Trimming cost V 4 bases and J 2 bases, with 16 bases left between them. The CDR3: CASSPWGRGPYEQYF. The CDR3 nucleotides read TGTGCCAGCAGCCCCTGGGGCAGGGGTCCCTACGAGCAGTACTTC.

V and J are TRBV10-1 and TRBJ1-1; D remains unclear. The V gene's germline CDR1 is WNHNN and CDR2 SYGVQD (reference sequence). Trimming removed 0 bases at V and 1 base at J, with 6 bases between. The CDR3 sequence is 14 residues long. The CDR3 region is CASSESGPNTEAFF. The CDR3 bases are TGCGCCAGCAGTGAGTCCGGCCCGAACACTGAAGCTTTCTTT.

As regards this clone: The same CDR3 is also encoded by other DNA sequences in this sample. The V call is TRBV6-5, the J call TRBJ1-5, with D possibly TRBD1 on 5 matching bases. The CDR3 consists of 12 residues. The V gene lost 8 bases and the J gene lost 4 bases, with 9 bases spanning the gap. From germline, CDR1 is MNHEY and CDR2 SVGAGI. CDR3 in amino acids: CASSQGNQPQHF. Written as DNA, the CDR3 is TGTGCCAGCTCCCAGGGTAATCAGCCCCAGCATTTT.

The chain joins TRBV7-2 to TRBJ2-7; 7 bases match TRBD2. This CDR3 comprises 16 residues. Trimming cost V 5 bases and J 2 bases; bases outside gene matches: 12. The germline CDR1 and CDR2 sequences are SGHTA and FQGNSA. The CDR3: CASSPGLRGVAYEQYF. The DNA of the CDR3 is TGTGCCAGCAGCCCAGGGTTACGGGGGGTTGCCTACGAGCAGTACTTC.

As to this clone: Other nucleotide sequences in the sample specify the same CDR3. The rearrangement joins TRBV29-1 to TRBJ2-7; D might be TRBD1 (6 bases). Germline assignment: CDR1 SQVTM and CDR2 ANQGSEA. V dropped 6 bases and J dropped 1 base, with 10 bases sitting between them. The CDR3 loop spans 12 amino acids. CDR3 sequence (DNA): TGCAGCGTCGTACAGGGTTCCTACGAGCAGTACTTC. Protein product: CSVVQGSYEQYF.

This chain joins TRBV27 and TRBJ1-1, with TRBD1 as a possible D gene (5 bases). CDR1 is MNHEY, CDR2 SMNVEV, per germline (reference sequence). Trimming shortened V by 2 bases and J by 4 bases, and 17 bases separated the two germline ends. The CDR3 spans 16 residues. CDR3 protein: CASSLRGTNVITEAFF. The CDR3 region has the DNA TGTGCCAGCAGTTTACGGGGGACCAACGTAATCACTGAAGCTTTCTTT.

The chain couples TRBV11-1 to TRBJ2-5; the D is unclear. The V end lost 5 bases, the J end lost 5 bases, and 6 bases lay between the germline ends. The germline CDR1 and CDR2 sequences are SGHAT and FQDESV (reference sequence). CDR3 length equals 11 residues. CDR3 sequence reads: CASSLSETQYF. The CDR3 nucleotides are TGTGCCAGCAGCCTTTCTGAGACCCAGTACTTC.

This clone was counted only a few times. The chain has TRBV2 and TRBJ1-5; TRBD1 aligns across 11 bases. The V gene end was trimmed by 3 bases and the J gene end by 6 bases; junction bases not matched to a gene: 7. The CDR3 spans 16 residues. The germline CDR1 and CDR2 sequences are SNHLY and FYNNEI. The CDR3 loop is CASSDSGQGAVQPQHF. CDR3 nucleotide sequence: TGTGCCAGCAGTGATTCCGGACAGGGGGCAGTTCAGCCCCAGCATTTT.

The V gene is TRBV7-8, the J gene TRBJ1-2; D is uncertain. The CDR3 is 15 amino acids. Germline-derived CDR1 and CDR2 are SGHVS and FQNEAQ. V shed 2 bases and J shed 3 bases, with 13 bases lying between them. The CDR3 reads CASSLSGLLDYGYTF. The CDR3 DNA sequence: TGTGCCAGCAGCTTATCGGGCCTCCTGGACTATGGCTACACCTTC.

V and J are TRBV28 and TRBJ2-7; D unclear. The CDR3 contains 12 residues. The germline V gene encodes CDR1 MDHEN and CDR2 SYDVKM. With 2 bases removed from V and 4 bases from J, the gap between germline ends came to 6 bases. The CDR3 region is CASSLKGYEQYF. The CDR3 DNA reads TGTGCCAGCAGTTTAAAAGGATACGAGCAGTACTTC.

The CDR3 nucleotides are TGCGCCAGCAGCCAAGACCGCCAGACATGGGGTCAGCCCCAGCATTTT. Amino acid sequence: CASSQDRQTWGQPQHF. The chain has TRBV4-3 and TRBJ1-5; D gene unclear. Per the germline V gene, CDR1 is LGHNA and CDR2 is YSLEER. The CDR3 runs 16 residues. The germline V and J ends were trimmed by 0 bases and 6 bases, with 15 bases remaining between them.

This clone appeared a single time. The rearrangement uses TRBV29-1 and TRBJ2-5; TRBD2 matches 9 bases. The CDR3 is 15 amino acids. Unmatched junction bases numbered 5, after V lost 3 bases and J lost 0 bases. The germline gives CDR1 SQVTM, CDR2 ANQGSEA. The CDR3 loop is CSVDLPSGDQETQYF. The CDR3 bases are TGCAGCGTTGACCTTCCTAGCGGGGACCAAGAGACCCAGTACTTC. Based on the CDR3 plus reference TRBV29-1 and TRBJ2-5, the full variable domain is SAVISQKPSRDICQRGTSLTIQCQVDSQVTMMFWYRQQPGQSLTLIATANQGSEATYESGFVIDKFPISRPNLTFSTLTVSNMSPEDSSIYLCSVDLPSGDQETQYFGPGTRLLVL.

CDR3 in DNA: TGTGCCAGCAGCCAAGAACGATGGGAGGGAAGGCCGGGGAACACTGAAGCTTTCTTT. Its translation: CASSQERWEGRPGNTEAFF. The genes are TRBV4-2 and TRBJ1-1; D remains ambiguous. V gave up 0 bases and J gave up 1 base, with 21 bases separating them. Germline-derived CDR1 and CDR2 are LGHNA and YNFKEQ. The CDR3 is 19 residues long.

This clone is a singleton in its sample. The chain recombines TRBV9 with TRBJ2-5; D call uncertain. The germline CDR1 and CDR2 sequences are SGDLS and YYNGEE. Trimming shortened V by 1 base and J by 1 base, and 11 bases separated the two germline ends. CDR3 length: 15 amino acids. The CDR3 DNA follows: TGTGCCAGCAGCGTATCCCCAACGGCCCAAGAGACCCAGTACTTC. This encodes CASSVSPTAQETQYF.

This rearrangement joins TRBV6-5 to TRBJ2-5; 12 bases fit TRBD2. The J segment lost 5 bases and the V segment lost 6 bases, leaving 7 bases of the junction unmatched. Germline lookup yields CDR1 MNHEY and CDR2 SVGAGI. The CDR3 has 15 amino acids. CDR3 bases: TGTGCCAGCAGCGTCGGACTAGCGGGGAGGGAGACCCAGTACTTC. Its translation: CASSVGLAGRETQYF.

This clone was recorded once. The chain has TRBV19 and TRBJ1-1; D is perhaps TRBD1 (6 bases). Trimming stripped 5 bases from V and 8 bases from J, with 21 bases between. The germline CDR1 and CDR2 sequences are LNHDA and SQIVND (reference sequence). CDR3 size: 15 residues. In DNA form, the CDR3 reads TGTGCCAGTAGTCCGGGACACAGCCCCCCCACGGAAGCTTTCTTT. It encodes CASSPGHSPPTEAFF. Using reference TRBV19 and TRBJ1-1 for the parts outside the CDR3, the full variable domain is DGGITQSPKYLFRKEGQNVTLSCEQNLNHDAMYWYRQDPGQGLRLIYYSQIVNDFQKGDIAEGYSVSREKKESFPLTVTSAQKNPTAFYLCASSPGHSPPTEAFFGQGTRLTVV.

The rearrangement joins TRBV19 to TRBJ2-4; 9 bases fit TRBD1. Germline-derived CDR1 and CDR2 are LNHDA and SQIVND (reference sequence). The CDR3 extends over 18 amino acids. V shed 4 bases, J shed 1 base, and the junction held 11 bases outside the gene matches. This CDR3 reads CASSTWMGQGAAKNIQYF. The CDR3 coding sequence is TGTGCCAGTAGTACGTGGATGGGACAGGGAGCGGCCAAAAACATTCAGTACTTC.

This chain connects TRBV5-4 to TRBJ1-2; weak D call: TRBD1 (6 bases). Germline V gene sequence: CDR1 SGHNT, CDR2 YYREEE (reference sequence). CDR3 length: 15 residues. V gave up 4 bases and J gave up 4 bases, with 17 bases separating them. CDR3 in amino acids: CASSTLGQILYGYTF. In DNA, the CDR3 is TGTGCCAGCAGCACACTGGGACAAATCCTCTATGGCTACACCTTC. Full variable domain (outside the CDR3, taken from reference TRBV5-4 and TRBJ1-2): ETGVTQSPTHLIKTRGQQVTLRCSSQSGHNTVSWYQQALGQGPQFIFQYYREEENGRGNFPPRFSGLQFPNYSSELNVNALELDDSALYLCASSTLGQILYGYTFGSGTRLTVV.

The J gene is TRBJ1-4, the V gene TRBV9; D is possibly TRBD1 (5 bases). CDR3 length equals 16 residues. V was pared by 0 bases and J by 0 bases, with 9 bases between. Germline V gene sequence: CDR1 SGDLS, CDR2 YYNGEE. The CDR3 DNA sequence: TGTGCCAGCAGCGTAGGGGGCAGGGCAACTAATGAAAAACTGTTTTTT. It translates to CASSVGGRATNEKLFF.

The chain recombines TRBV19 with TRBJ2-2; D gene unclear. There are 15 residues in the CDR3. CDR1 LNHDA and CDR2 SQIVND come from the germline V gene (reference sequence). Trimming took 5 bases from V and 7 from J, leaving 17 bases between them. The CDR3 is CASSVRTGFGGELFF. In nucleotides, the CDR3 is TGTGCCAGTAGTGTTCGGACCGGGTTTGGCGGGGAGCTGTTTTTT.

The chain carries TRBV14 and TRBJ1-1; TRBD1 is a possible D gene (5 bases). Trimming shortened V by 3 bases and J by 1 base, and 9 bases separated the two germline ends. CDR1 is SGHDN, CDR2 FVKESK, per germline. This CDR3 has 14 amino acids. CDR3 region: CASSQATANTEAFF. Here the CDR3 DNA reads TGTGCCAGCAGCCAGGCGACAGCGAACACTGAAGCTTTCTTT.

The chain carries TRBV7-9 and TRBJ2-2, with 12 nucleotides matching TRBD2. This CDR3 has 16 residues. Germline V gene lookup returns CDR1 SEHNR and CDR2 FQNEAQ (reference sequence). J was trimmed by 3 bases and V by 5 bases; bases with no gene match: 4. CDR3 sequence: CASSPTSGGYTGELFF. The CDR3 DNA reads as TGTGCCAGCAGCCCCACTAGCGGGGGGTACACCGGGGAGCTGTTTTTT.

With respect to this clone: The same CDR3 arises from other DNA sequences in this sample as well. This CDR3 reads CASSLQQNTEAFF. The CDR3 nucleotides read TGTGCCAGCAGTCTACAGCAGAACACTGAAGCTTTCTTT. V usage is TRBV2 and J usage is TRBJ1-1, with no clear D. Germline lookup yields CDR1 SNHLY and CDR2 FYNNEI. The V gene lost 5 bases and the J gene lost 1 base, with 8 bases spanning the gap. The CDR3 extends over 13 amino acids.

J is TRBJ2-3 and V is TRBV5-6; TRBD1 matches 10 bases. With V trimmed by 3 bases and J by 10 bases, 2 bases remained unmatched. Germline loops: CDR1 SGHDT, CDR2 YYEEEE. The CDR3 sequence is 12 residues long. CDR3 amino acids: CASSYGTGAQYF. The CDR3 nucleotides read TGTGCCAGCAGCTACGGGACAGGGGCGCAGTATTTT.

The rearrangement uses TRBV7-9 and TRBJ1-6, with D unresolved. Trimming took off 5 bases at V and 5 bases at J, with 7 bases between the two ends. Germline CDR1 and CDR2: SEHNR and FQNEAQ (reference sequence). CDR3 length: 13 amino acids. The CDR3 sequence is CASSLDHNSPLHF. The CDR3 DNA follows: TGTGCCAGCAGCCTCGACCATAATTCACCCCTCCACTTT.

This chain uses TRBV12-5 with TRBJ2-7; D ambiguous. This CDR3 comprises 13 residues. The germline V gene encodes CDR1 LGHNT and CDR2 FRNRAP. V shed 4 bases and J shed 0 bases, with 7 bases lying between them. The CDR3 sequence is CASGYHSSYEQYF. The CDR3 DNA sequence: TGTGCTAGTGGTTATCACAGCTCCTACGAGCAGTACTTC. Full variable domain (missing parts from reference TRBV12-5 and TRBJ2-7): DARVTQTPRHKVTEMGQEVTMRCQPILGHNTVFWYRQTMMQGLELLAYFRNRAPLDDSGMPKDRFSAEMPDATLATLKIQPSEPRDSAVYFCASGYHSSYEQYFGPGTRLTVT.